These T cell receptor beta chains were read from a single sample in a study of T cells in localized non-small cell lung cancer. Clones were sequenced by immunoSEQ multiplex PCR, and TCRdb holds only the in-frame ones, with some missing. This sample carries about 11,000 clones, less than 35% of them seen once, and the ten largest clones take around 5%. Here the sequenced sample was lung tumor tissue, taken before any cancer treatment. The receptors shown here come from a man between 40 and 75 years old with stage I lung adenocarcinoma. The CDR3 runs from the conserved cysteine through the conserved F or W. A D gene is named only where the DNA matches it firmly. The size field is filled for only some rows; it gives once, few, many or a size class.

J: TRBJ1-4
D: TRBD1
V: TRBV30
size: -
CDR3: CAWSSGTGGEKLFF
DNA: TGTGCCTGGAGTTCCGGGACAGGGGGTGAAAAACTGTTTTTT

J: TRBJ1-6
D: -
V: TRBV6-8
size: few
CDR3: CASSSQVRASYNSPLHF
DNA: TGTGCCAGCAGTTCCCAAGTCAGGGCGTCCTATAATTCACCCCTCCACTTT

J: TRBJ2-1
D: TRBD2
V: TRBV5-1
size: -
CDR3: CASSVSGITYNEQFF
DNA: TGCGCCAGCAGCGTTAGCGGGATCACCTACAATGAGCAGTTCTTC

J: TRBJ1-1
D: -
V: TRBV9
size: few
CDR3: CASSDGVRLNTEAFF
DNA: TGTGCCAGCAGTGATGGGGTAAGGCTGAACACTGAAGCTTTCTTT

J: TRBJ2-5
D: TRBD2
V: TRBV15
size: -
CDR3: CATSRELAGEETQYF
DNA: TGTGCCACCAGCAGAGAGCTAGCGGGGGAAGAGACCCAGTACTTC

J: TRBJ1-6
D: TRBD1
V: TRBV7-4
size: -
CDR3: CASSSPGQRALHF
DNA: TGTGCCAGCAGCTCACCGGGACAGAGGGCCCTCCACTTT

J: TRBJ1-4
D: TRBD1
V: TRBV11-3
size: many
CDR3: CASSLVSGQGSGKLFF
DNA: TGTGCCAGCAGCTTGGTCTCGGGACAGGGGAGTGGAAAACTGTTTTTT

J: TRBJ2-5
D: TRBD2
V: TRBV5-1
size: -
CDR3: CASSKGGSGAETQYF
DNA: TGCGCCAGCAGCAAGGGTGGCAGCGGGGCTGAGACCCAGTACTTC

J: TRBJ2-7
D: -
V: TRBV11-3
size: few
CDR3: CASSLGAGEYYEQYF
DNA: TGTGCCAGCAGCTTAGGAGCTGGGGAGTACTACGAGCAGTACTTC

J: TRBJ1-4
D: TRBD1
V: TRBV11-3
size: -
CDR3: CASKGTGGFEKLFF
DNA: TGTGCCAGCAAAGGGACAGGGGGCTTTGAAAAACTGTTTTTT

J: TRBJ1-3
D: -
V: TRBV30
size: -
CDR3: CAWTDSYRVGNTIYF
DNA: TGTGCCTGGACTGACAGCTACAGGGTTGGAAACACCATATATTTT

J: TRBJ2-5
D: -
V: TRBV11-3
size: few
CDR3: CASSGTLGRQTQYF
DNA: TGTGCCAGCAGCGGGACTCTAGGTAGACAGACCCAGTACTTC

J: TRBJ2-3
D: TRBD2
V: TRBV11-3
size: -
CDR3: CASKAGVMTDTQYF
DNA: TGTGCCAGCAAGGCGGGGGTGATGACAGATACGCAGTATTTT

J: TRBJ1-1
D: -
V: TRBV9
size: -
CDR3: CASSGDSMNTEAFF
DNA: TGTGCCAGCAGCGGAGACAGTATGAACACTGAAGCTTTCTTT

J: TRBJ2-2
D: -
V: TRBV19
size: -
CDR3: CASSPWGSGLSRQTGELFF
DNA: TGTGCCAGTAGTCCTTGGGGGTCTGGTCTTAGTCGACAAACCGGGGAGCTGTTTTTT

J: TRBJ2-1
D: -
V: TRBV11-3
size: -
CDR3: CASSRSMSSYNEQFF
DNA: TGTGCCAGCTCTCGATCAATGAGCTCCTACAATGAGCAGTTCTTC

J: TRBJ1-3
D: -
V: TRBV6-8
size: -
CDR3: CASSPRGGVTGNTIYF
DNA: TGTGCCAGCAGTCCTCGAGGGGGGGTGACGGGAAACACCATATATTTT

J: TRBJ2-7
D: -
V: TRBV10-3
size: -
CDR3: CAISESEPDEQYF
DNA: TGTGCCATCAGTGAGTCTGAACCGGACGAGCAGTACTTC

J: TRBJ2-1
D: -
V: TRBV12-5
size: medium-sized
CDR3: CASGLVLGVRGNEQFF
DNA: TGTGCTAGTGGTTTGGTACTTGGGGTTCGCGGCAATGAGCAGTTCTTC

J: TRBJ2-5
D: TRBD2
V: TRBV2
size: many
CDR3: CASGTSGAQNLQETQYF
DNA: TGTGCCAGCGGGACTAGCGGGGCCCAAAACCTCCAAGAGACCCAGTACTTC

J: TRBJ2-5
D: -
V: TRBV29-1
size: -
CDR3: CSVRGGQETQYF
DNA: TGCAGCGTTAGGGGGGGGCAAGAGACCCAGTACTTC

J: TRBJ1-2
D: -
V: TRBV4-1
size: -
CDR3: CASSQDGQTFFTF
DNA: TGCGCCAGCAGCCAGGACGGACAAACTTTTTTTACCTTC

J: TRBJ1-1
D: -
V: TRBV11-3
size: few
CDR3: CASSLERTGLNTEAFF
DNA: TGTGCCAGCAGCTTAGAGAGAACAGGGTTGAACACTGAAGCTTTCTTT

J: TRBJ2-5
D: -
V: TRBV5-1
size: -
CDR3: CASSSGLLDQETQYF
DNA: TGCGCCAGCAGCTCGGGCCTGCTGGACCAAGAGACCCAGTACTTC

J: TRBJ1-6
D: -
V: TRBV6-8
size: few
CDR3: CASSYGESPLHF
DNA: TGTGCCAGCAGTTACGGGGAGTCACCCCTCCACTTT

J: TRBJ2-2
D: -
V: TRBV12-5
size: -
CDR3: CASGSYRMNTGELFF
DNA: TGTGCTAGTGGTAGCTACAGGATGAACACCGGGGAGCTGTTTTTT

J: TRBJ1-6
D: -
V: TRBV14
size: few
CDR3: CASSQAAVAPLHF
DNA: TGTGCCAGCAGCCAAGCCGCCGTAGCACCCCTCCACTTT

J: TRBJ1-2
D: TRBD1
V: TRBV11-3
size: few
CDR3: CASSHDRGGIYGYTF
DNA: TGTGCCAGCAGCCACGACAGGGGTGGAATCTATGGCTACACCTTC

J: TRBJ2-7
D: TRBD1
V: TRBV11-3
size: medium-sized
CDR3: CASSPRTGAYEQYF
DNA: TGTGCCAGCAGCCCACGGACAGGGGCCTACGAGCAGTACTTC

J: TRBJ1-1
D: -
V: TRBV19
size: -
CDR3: CASSTTVLNTEAFF
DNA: TGTGCCAGTAGTACCACGGTGCTGAACACTGAAGCTTTCTTT

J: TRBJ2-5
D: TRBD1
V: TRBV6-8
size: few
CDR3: CASRRQGGETQYF
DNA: TGTGCCAGCAGACGACAGGGCGGAGAGACCCAGTACTTC

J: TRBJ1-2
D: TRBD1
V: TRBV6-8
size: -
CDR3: CASSHQGAKVYGYTF
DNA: TGTGCCAGCAGTCATCAGGGGGCAAAGGTCTATGGCTACACCTTC

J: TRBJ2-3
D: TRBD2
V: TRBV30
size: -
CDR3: CAWKVAGGTDTQYF
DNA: TGTGCCTGGAAGGTAGCGGGGGGCACAGATACGCAGTATTTT

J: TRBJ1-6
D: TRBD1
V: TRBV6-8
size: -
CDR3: CAISPRDSKSPLHF
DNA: TGTGCCATCAGCCCCAGGGACAGCAAATCACCCCTCCACTTT

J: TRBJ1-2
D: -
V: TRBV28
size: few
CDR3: CASSLQGRGYTF
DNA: TGTGCCAGCAGTTTACAGGGACGGGGCTACACCTTC

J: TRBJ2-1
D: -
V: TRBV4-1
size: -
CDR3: CASSQIVYGEQFF
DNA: TGCGCCAGCAGCCAAATAGTTTACGGCGAGCAGTTCTTC

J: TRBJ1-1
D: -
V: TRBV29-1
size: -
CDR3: CSVDSGYAEAFF
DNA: TGCAGCGTTGACTCTGGGTACGCTGAAGCTTTCTTT

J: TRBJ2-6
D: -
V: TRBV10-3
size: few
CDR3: CAISESSGTGANVLTF
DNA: TGTGCCATCAGTGAGTCGTCAGGCACTGGGGCCAACGTCCTGACTTTC

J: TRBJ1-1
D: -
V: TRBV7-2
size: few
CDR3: CASSSGGDTEAFF
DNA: TGTGCCAGCAGCTCTGGAGGGGACACTGAAGCTTTCTTT

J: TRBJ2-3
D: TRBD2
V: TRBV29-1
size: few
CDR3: CSVEGTSGDLDTQYF
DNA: TGCAGCGTTGAGGGGACTAGCGGGGATTTAGATACGCAGTATTTT

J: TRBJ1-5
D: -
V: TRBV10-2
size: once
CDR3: CASSDDRRNQPQHF
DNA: TGCGCCAGCAGTGACGACAGAAGGAATCAGCCCCAGCATTTT

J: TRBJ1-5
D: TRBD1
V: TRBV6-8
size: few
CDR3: CATVQGQSNQPQHF
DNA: TGTGCCACTGTACAGGGGCAAAGCAATCAGCCCCAGCATTTT

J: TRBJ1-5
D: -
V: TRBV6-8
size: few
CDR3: CASRQVNNQPQHF
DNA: TGTGCCAGCAGACAAGTTAACAATCAGCCCCAGCATTTT

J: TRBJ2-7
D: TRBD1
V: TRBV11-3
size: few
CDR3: CASSSRDRGNEQYF
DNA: TGTGCCAGCAGCTCCCGGGACAGGGGAAACGAGCAGTACTTC

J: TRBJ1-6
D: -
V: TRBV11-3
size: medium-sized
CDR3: CASSNTESSYNSPLHF
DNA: TGTGCCAGCAGTAATACCGAGAGCTCCTATAATTCACCCCTCCACTTT

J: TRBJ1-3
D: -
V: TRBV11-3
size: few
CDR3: CASSLNWAGNTIYF
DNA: TGTGCCAGCAGCTTAAACTGGGCTGGAAACACCATATATTTT

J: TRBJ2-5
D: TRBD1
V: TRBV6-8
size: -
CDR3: CASSRTGLRETQYF
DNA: TGTGCCAGCAGCCGGACAGGGTTGAGAGAGACCCAGTACTTC

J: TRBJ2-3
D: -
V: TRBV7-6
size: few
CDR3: CASSSDRLTDTQYF
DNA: TGTGCCAGCAGCTCGGACAGACTGACAGATACGCAGTATTTT

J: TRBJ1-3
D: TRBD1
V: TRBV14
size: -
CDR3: CASSQDGTGVGNTIYF
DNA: TGTGCCAGCAGCCAAGATGGTACAGGGGTTGGAAACACCATATATTTT

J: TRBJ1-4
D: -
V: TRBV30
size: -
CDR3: CAWSVRVGRGLGELFF
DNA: TGTGCCTGGAGTGTCAGGGTGGGCAGGGGCTTAGGTGAACTGTTTTTT

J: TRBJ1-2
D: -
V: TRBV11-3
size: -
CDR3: CASSLGALNYGYTF
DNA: TGTGCCAGCAGCCTGGGAGCTCTTAACTATGGCTACACCTTC

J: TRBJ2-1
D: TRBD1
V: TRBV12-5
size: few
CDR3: CASGLSAATGSRHEQFF
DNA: TGTGCTAGTGGTTTGTCAGCTGCGACAGGGTCTCGGCATGAGCAGTTCTTC

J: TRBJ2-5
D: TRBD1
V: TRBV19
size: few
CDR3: CASSQGTGGWETQYF
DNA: TGTGCCAGTAGTCAGGGGACAGGGGGATGGGAGACCCAGTACTTC

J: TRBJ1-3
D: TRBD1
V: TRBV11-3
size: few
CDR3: CASSLLMGQGGNTIYF
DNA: TGTGCCAGCAGCTTGTTGATGGGACAGGGAGGAAACACCATATATTTT

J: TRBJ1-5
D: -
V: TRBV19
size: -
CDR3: CASESATGRNQPQHF
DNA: TGTGCCAGTGAAAGCGCCACAGGTCGCAATCAGCCCCAGCATTTT

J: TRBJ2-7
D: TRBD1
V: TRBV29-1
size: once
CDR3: CSVVPPPSMTGVGYEQYF
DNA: TGCAGCGTTGTACCCCCCCCCTCAATGACAGGGGTCGGGTACGAGCAGTACTTC

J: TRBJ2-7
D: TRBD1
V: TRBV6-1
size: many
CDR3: CASSEAWDREISSYEQYF
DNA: TGTGCCAGCAGTGAAGCTTGGGACAGGGAGATAAGCTCCTACGAGCAGTACTTC

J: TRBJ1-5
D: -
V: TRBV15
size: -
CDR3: CATSPYRDSNQPQHF
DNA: TGTGCCACCAGCCCGTACAGGGATAGCAATCAGCCCCAGCATTTT

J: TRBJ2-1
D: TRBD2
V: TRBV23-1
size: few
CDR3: CASRAGGLDEQFF
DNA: TGCGCCAGCAGAGCGGGGGGGCTGGATGAGCAGTTCTTC